Each of the 2 T cell receptor beta chains below was sequenced from the same sample in a study of cytomegalovirus exposure and HLA in healthy donors. The primer mix had 60 Vbeta and 13 Jbeta primers. Here immunoSEQ multiplex PCR was the method, and the copy in TCRdb shows in-frame clones only, minus some. The sample carries some 160,000 clones, about 88% recorded once. Sequences were obtained from PBMCs. The receptors come from a young woman in good health and CMV-seronegative.

The rearrangement links TRBV6-4 to TRBJ2-7; 7 bases align to TRBD1. CDR3 length: 13 amino acids. Looked up from germline, CDR1 is MRHNA and CDR2 is SNTAGT. V shed 8 bases, J shed 7 bases, and the junction held 11 bases outside the gene matches. CDR3 sequence: CASAVWDSKEQYF. In nucleotides, the CDR3 is TGTGCCAGCGCCGTCTGGGACAGCAAAGAGCAGTACTTC.

This clone was counted once. The chain joins TRBV9 to TRBJ2-3; 10 nucleotides align to TRBD2. V trimming: 0 bases; J trimming: 8 bases; junction bases outside the gene matches: 6. The CDR3 is 15 amino acids. Germline V gives CDR1 SGDLS, CDR2 YYNGEE. The CDR3 region is CASSVASGGEGTQYF. The CDR3 region has the DNA TGTGCCAGCAGCGTAGCTAGCGGGGGCGAAGGTACGCAGTATTTT.